This entry features one T cell receptor (beta chain) sequence. In the original workflow: Nucleated cell counts were estimated from reference gene primer amplification. The method was immunoSEQ multiplex PCR; TCRdb's version includes in-frame clones alone and lacks a portion of them. From that table come the V and J calls and clone size; the DNA was used to work out D and trimming. The sample contains 200,000 or so clones, approximately 89% of which appear only once. Between the trimmed V and J ends, which lost 0 bases and 6 bases, there was a span of 10 bases. CDR1 SGHNT and CDR2 YYREEE come from the germline V gene (reference sequence). The CDR3 loop spans 14 amino acids. The data stem from a study of blood T cell repertoires in COVID-19. Across the study: Spain, Italy and the United States supplied samples that represented acute and convalescent COVID-19. Sources were T cells, B-cell-depleted T cells, or PBMCs; the material itself was cDNA or gDNA.

This rearrangement joins TRBV5-4 to TRBJ2-1; a weak D match, TRBD2 (6 bases). Material for sequencing was PBMCs or T cells enriched from blood (not recorded which). This clonotype originated in a middle-aged woman with acute COVID-19. DNA of the CDR3: TGTGCCAGCAGCTTGGACCCCGGGGGCAATGAGCAGTTCTTC. Translation: CASSLDPGGNEQFF.